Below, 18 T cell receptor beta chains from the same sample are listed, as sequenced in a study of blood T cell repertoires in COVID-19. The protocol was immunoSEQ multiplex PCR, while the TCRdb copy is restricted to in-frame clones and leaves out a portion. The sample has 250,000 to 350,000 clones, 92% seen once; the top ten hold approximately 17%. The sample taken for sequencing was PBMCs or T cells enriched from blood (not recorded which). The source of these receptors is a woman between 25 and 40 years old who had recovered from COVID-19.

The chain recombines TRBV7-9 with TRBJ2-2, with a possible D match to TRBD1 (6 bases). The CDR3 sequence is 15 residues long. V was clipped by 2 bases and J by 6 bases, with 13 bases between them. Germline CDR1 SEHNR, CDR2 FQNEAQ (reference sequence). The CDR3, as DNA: TGTGCCAGCAGCTTACGTGGGGGCAGGGCCGGGGAGCTGTTTTTT. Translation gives CASSLRGGRAGELFF.

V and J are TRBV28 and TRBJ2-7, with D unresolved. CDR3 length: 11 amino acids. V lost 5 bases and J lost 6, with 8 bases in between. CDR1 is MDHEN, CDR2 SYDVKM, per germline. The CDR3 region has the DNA TGTGCCAGCAGTCGCCCGGGCGAGCAGTACTTC. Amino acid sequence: CASSRPGEQYF.

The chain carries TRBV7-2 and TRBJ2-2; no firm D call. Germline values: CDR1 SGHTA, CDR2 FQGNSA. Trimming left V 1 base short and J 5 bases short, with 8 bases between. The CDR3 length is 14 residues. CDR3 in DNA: TGTGCCAGCAGCTTAGGGCAGTTGACCGGGGAGCTGTTTTTT. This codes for CASSLGQLTGELFF.

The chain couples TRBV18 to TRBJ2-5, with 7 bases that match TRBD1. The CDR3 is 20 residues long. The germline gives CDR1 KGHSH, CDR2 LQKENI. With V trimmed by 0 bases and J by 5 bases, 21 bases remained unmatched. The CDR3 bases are TGTGCCAGCTCACCACCGATCTACCATTCACAGGGGAGCCAGGTCGAGACCCAGTACTTC. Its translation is CASSPPIYHSQGSQVETQYF. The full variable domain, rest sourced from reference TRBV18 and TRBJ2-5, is NAGVMQNPRHLVRRRGQEARLRCSPMKGHSHVYWYRQLPEEGLKFMVYLQKENIIDESGMPKERFSAEFPKEGPSILRIQQVVRGDSAAYFCASSPPIYHSQGSQVETQYFGPGTRLLVL.

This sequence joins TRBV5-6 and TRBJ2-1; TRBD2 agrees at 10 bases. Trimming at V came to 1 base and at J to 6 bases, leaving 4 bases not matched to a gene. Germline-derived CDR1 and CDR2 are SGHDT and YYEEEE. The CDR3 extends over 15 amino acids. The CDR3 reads CASSLLAGGLNEQFF. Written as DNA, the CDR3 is TGTGCCAGCAGCTTGTTAGCGGGAGGACTCAATGAGCAGTTCTTC.

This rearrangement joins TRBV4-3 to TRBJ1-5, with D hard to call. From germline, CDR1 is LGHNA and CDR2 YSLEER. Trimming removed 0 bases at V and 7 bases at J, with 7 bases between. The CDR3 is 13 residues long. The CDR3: CASSQDPRQPQHF. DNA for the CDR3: TGCGCCAGCAGCCAAGACCCTAGGCAGCCCCAGCATTTT.

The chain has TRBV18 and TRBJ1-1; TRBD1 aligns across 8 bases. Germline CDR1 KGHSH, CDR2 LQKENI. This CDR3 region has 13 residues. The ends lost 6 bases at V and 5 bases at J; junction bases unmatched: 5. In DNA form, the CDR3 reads TGTGCCAGCTCCAACAGGGGGGGGACTGAAGCTTTCTTT. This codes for CASSNRGGTEAFF.

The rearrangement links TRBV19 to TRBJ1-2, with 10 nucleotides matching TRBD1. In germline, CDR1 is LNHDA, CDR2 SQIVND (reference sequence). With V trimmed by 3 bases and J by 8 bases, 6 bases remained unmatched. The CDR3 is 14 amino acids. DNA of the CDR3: TGTGCCAGTAGTATCGACAGGGGGCTGAGGGGCTACACCTTC. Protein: CASSIDRGLRGYTF.

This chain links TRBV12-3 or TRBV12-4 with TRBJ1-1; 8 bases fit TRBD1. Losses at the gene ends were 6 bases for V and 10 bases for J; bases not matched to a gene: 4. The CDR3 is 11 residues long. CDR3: CASSRTGRAFF. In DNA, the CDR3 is TGTGCCAGCAGCCGGACAGGGAGAGCTTTCTTT.

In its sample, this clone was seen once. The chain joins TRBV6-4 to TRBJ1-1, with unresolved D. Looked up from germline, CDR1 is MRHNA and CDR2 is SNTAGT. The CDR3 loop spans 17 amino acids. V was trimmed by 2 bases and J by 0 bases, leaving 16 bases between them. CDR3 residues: CASSDPRWSLLNTEAFF. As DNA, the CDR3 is TGTGCCAGCAGTGACCCCCGATGGAGCTTGTTGAACACTGAAGCTTTCTTT.

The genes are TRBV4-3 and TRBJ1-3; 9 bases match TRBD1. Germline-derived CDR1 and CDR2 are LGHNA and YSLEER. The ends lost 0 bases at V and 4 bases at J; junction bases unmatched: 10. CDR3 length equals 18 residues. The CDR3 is CASSQERGQGLGGNTIYF. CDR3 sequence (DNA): TGCGCCAGCAGCCAAGAAAGAGGACAGGGGCTGGGAGGAAACACCATATATTTT.

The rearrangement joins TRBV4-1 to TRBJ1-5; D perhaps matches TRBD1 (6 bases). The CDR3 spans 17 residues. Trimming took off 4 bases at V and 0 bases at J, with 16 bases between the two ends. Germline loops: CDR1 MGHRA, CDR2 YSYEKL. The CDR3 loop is CASSPEAGAYSNQPQHF. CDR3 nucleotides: TGCGCCAGCAGCCCCGAGGCAGGGGCTTATAGCAATCAGCCCCAGCATTTT.

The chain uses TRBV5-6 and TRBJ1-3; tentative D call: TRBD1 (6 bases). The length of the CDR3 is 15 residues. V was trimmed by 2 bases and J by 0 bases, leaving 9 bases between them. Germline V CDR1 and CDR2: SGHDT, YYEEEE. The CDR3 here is CASSLGQPSGNTIYF. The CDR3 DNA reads TGTGCCAGCAGCTTAGGACAGCCCTCTGGAAACACCATATATTTT.

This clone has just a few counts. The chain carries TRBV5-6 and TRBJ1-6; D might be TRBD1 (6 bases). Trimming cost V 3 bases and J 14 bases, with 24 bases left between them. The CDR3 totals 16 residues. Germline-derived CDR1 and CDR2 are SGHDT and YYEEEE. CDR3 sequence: CASSSTSGTHHGTLHF. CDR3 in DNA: TGTGCCAGCAGCTCCACGTCCGGGACACATCATGGCACCCTCCACTTT.

CDR3 DNA: TGTGCCAGCAGCTTAGGACGGATGGCAGGGGGGTCGAGCACTGAAGCTTTCTTT. Translated: CASSLGRMAGGSSTEAFF. V is TRBV11-3 and J is TRBJ1-1, with 7 bases identical to TRBD1. Trimming cost V 1 base and J 4 bases; bases outside gene matches: 15. Germline CDR1 and CDR2: SGHNT and YENEEA. CDR3 length: 18 residues.

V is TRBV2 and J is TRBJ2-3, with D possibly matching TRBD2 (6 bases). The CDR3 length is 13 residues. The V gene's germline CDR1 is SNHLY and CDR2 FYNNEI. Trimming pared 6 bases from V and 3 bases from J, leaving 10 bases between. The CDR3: CASRRGRTDTQYF. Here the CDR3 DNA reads TGTGCCAGCAGGAGAGGGAGGACAGATACGCAGTATTTT.

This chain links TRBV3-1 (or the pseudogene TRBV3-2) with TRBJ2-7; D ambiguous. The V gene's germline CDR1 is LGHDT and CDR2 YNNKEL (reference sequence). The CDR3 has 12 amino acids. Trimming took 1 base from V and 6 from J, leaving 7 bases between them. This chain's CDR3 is CASSQARGEQYF. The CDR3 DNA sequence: TGTGCCAGCAGCCAAGCCCGCGGCGAGCAGTACTTC.

CDR3 loop: CATLGDRQEYF. The DNA of the CDR3 is TGTGCCACCCTCGGTGACCGACAGGAATACTTC. This chain links TRBV28 with TRBJ2-7; possible D gene TRBD1, 6 bases. CDR3 size: 11 residues. Trimming shortened V by 10 bases and J by 13 bases, and 20 bases separated the two germline ends. CDR1 is MDHEN and CDR2 is SYDVKM in the germline V gene. The full variable domain, rest sourced from reference TRBV28 and TRBJ2-7, is DVKVTQSSRYLVKRTGEKVFLECVQDMDHENMFWYRQDPGLGLRLIYFSYDVKMKEKGDIPEGYSVSREKKERFSLILESASTNQTSMYLCATLGDRQEYFGPGTRLTVT.